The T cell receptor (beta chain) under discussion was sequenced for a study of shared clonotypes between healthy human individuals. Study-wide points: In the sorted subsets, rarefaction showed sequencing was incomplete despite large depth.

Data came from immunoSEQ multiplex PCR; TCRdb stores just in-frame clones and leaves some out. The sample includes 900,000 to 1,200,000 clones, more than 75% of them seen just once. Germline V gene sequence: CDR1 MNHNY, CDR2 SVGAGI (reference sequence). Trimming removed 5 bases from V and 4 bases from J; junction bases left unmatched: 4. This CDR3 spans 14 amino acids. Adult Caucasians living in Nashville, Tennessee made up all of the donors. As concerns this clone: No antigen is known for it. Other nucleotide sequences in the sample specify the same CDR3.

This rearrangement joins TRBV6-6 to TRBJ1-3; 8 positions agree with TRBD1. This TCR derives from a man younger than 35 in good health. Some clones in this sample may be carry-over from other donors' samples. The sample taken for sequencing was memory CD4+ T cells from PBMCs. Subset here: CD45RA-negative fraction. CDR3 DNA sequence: TGTGCCAGCAGTGCGACAGGGGCAGGAAACACCATATATTTT. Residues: CASSATGAGNTIYF.